This paragraph reports one TCR beta chain. Its cognate antigen is unknown. Tumor samples used roughly 19-55 mg of diced tissue. The CDR3 has 15 residues. Germline trimming cut 2 bases from V and 3 bases from J; bases unmatched to any gene: 2. Germline assignment: CDR1 SEHNR and CDR2 FQNEAQ (reference sequence). This sample is part of a study of early stage breast cancer tumors. Points from the study as a whole: Most shared enriched TCRB sequences were commonly generated ones. Tumor and normal breast were distinguished via blood comparison in about 90% of the 16 patients.

Each sample had two DNA replicates, 0.5 ug blood or about 1.5 ug tissue. The data were produced by immunoSEQ multiplex PCR, yet TCRdb's version contains in-frame clones alone and is incomplete. The data hold 9,000 to 13,000 clones, with approximately 72% observed a single time. The sequenced sample consisted of breast tumor tissue. This TCR was recovered from a person between 65 and 80 years old with breast cancer. This chain links TRBV7-9 with TRBJ1-3, with 9 bases that match TRBD1. CDR3 DNA sequence: TGTGCCAGCAGCTTATACAGGGGGCTTGGAAACACCATATATTTT. Protein sequence: CASSLYRGLGNTIYF.